This T cell receptor (beta chain) was sequenced during a study of OX40 agonist ivuxolimab in advanced cancers. The sample holds a few counts of this clone. The assay was immunoSEQ multiplex PCR, and TCRdb's table has in-frame clones only and misses some. The data contain 100,000 to 120,000 clones, approximately 89% of them singletons. Per the germline V gene, CDR1 is SGDLS and CDR2 is YYNGEE. Deletions cut 3 bases from V and 1 base from J, with 16 bases between. CDR3 length equals 16 residues. This specimen consisted of CD4+ or CD8+ T cells sorted from blood, obtained in a trial of the OX40 agonist ivuxolimab. V usage is TRBV9 and J usage is TRBJ1-1; TRBD1 might be the D (6 bases). The origin of this receptor is an adult with an advanced solid tumor such as melanoma, head and neck, liver or kidney cancer. The CDR3 nucleotides read TGTGCCAGCAGCGCCCGACAGGATTGGGAGAACACTGAAGCTTTCTTT. This gives the protein CASSARQDWENTEAFF.